Presented here are 32 T cell receptor beta chains from one specimen sequenced in a study of blood T cells in healthy people across ages. Sample-barcoded 5' priming and a J-beta primer mix drove a second PCR of 7 to 11 cycles. MiXCR was run by TCRdb on the 5' RACE reads, yielding one entry per CDR3 protein. The sample lists just under 550,000 distinct CDR3 sequences, more than 20% occurring once. The data also belong to a second study, concerning T cells of mothers and their children.

Sequenced input: blood. The receptors were sampled from a boy between 10 and 17 years old in good health.

This clonotype was found a few times. The chain recombines TRBV4-2 with TRBJ2-5; TRBD2 aligns across 11 bases. The J call may be in error: the DNA end matches TRBJ2-7 better. Per the germline V gene, CDR1 is LGHNA and CDR2 is YNFKEQ. The CDR3 contains 17 residues. This chain's CDR3 is CASSQGGGLAGGIEQYF. Written as DNA, the CDR3 is TGTGCCAGCAGCCAAGGTGGCGGGCTAGCGGGAGGAATCGAGCAGTACTTC.

This clonotype was counted a few times. The rearrangement joins TRBV5-1 to TRBJ2-7; D not resolved. The V end was cut by 0 bases, the J end by 6 bases, with 13 bases between. CDR3 size: 14 residues. Germline V CDR1 and CDR2: SGHRS, YFSETQ. DNA for the CDR3: TGCGCCAGCAGCTTGGGCCGAGACCACGTCGAGCAGTACTTC. Translating it yields CASSLGRDHVEQYF.

Only a few counts were recorded for this clonotype. The V call is TRBV20-1, the J call TRBJ1-2; D is unclear. Trimming removed 3 bases from V and 2 bases from J, with 7 bases in between. This CDR3 comprises 12 residues. Germline V gene data show CDR1 as DFQATT and CDR2 as SNEGSKA (reference sequence). The chain's CDR3 is CSASRENYGYTF. Here the CDR3 DNA reads TGCAGTGCTAGCAGAGAGAACTATGGCTACACCTTC.

This chain connects TRBV6-1 to TRBJ2-3; D is possibly TRBD2 (6 bases). V shed 2 bases and J shed 4 bases, with 10 bases lying between them. This CDR3 has 14 residues. Germline CDR1 MNHNS, CDR2 SASEGT. CDR3 residues: CASSETGEADTQYF. In DNA form, the CDR3 reads TGTGCCAGCAGTGAAACTGGGGAGGCAGATACGCAGTATTTT.

This clonotype was detected a few times. A read error may account for a junction end that differs from germline. This chain links TRBV20-1 with TRBJ2-4; perhaps TRBD2 as D (7 bases). The length of the CDR3 is 13 residues. Germline assignment: CDR1 DFQATT and CDR2 SNEGSKA (reference sequence). CDR3 protein: CSAAGDYQNIQYF. For the CDR3, the DNA is TGCAGTGCCGCAGGGGACTACCAAAACATCCAGTACTTC.

The chain is built from TRBV7-6 and TRBJ2-7; 7 nucleotides line up with TRBD2. CDR3 length equals 16 residues. V gave up 1 base and J gave up 1 base; unmatched junction bases: 7. Germline V gene lookup returns CDR1 SGHVS and CDR2 FNYEAQ. CDR3 amino acids: CASSLGGGSLSYEQYF. The CDR3 DNA reads as TGTGCCAGCAGCTTAGGGGGGGGGAGTTTATCCTACGAGCAGTACTTC.

This clonotype has more than one count but fewer than ten. The chain uses TRBV29-1 and TRBJ2-2; either TRBD1 or TRBD2 may supply D (5 bases each). V lost 4 bases, J lost 6 bases, and 9 bases lay in between. Germline V gene lookup returns CDR1 SQVTM and CDR2 ANQGSEA. The CDR3 is made up of 12 amino acids. Here the CDR3 DNA reads TGCAGCGTTGGAGGGGACCCCGGGGAGCTGTTTTTT. Translation gives CSVGGDPGELFF.

The chain joins TRBV5-4 to TRBJ2-5; D gene unclear. The DNA end favors TRBJ2-1, so the J call may be wrong. The CDR3 sequence is 12 residues long. Germline V CDR1 and CDR2: SGHNT, YYREEE (reference sequence). CDR3 DNA: TGTGCCAGCAGCTTGGAACCCAGTGAGCAGTTCTTC. This codes for CASSLEPSEQFF.

Only one count was recorded for this clonotype. This chain's CDR3 is CASKDREETGELFF. CDR3 DNA sequence: TGTGCCAGCAAGGACAGGGAGGAAACCGGGGAGCTGTTTTTT. The chain has TRBV2 and TRBJ2-2; TRBD1 aligns across 8 bases. Losses at the gene ends were 7 bases for V and 5 bases for J; bases not matched to a gene: 6. CDR1 and CDR2 from the germline V gene are SNHLY and FYNNEI. The CDR3 loop spans 14 amino acids.

The rearrangement links TRBV7-9 to TRBJ2-3, with 11 bases fitting TRBD2. Looked up from germline, CDR1 is SEHNR and CDR2 is FQNEAQ (reference sequence). CDR3 length: 16 residues. With V trimmed by 3 bases and J by 2 bases, 4 bases remained unmatched. The CDR3 DNA is TGTGCCAGCAGCTTGATAGCGGGGGGGACCACAGATACGCAGTATTTT. Its translation is CASSLIAGGTTDTQYF.

The chain uses TRBV5-6 and TRBJ2-7, with 8 bases lining up with TRBD2. CDR1 and CDR2 from the germline V gene are SGHDT and YYEEEE. V gave up 5 bases and J gave up 5 bases; unmatched junction bases: 12. The CDR3 extends over 15 amino acids. This chain's CDR3 is CASRPGLARIDEQYF. The DNA for the CDR3 is TGTGCCAGCAGACCTGGACTAGCCCGCATCGACGAGCAGTACTTC. Complete variable domain (other parts from reference TRBV5-6 and TRBJ2-7): DAGVTQSPTHLIKTRGQQVTLRCSPKSGHDTVSWYQQALGQGPQFIFQYYEEEERQRGNFPDRFSGHQFPNYSSELNVNALLLGDSALYLCASRPGLARIDEQYFGPGTRLTVT.

On this clonotype itself: One end of the junction varies from germline; a read error may be responsible. J is TRBJ1-5 and V is TRBV28; possibly TRBD1 for D (5 bases). Germline values: CDR1 MDHEN, CDR2 SYDVKM. The CDR3 is 14 amino acids. The CDR3 DNA reads as TGTGCCAACAGTTTATTCAGGGAGCGTCAGCCCCAGCATTTT. Translated, it gives CANSLFRERQPQHF.

Only a few counts were recorded for this clonotype. This chain links TRBV5-6 with TRBJ2-7; D is perhaps TRBD2 (6 bases). V lost 4 bases to trimming and J lost 9 bases, with 17 bases between them. The germline gives CDR1 SGHDT, CDR2 YYEEEE. The CDR3 sequence is 13 residues long. CDR3 nucleotide sequence: TGTGCCAGCAGCCCGGGCCCTAGCGATACGCAGTACTTC. It encodes CASSPGPSDTQYF.

The rearrangement uses TRBV7-2 and TRBJ2-1, with D unresolved. The germline gives CDR1 SGHTA, CDR2 FQGNSA. The CDR3 spans 16 residues. Trimming stripped 1 base from V and 4 bases from J, with 14 bases between. The CDR3 nucleotides read TGTGCCAGCAGCTTAGTTCGGGTGACGGAGTACAATGAGCAGTTCTTC. Translation: CASSLVRVTEYNEQFF.

This clonotype has just a few counts. J is TRBJ2-1 and V is TRBV20-1; D is ambiguous. The germline CDR1 and CDR2 sequences are DFQATT and SNEGSKA (reference sequence). Trimming left V 2 bases short and J 4 bases short, with 12 bases between. The CDR3 spans 14 residues. DNA of the CDR3: TGCAGTGCTAGACAACCCCAGGAATACAATGAGCAGTTCTTC. Its translation: CSARQPQEYNEQFF.

The rearrangement joins TRBV12-3 or TRBV12-4 to TRBJ2-5; D unclear. This CDR3 is built from 13 residues. Trimming removed 3 bases at V and 2 bases at J, with 7 bases between. The CDR3 DNA reads as TGTGCCAGCAGTTTCCCCGGACAAGAGACCCAGTACTTC. This codes for CASSFPGQETQYF.

A few counts support this clonotype. The CDR3: CASSLRVGVEKLFF. The CDR3 nucleotides are TGTGCCAGCAGTTTACGTGTGGGTGTTGAAAAACTGTTTTTT. The chain carries TRBV27 and TRBJ1-4; D is ambiguous. The CDR3 covers 14 residues. V was shortened by 2 bases and J by 7 bases, with 11 bases between the two germline ends. The germline gives CDR1 MNHEY, CDR2 SMNVEV (reference sequence).

This clonotype was seen more than once but under ten times. The rearrangement uses TRBV7-2 and TRBJ1-2, with D possibly TRBD1 on 6 matching bases. V dropped 4 bases and J dropped 2 bases, with 11 bases sitting between them. CDR1 SGHTA and CDR2 FQGNSA come from the germline V gene. The CDR3 runs to 14 residues. CDR3 loop: CASSSETGNYGYTF. As DNA, the CDR3 is TGTGCCAGCAGCTCAGAGACAGGAAACTATGGCTACACCTTC.

This sequence joins TRBV4-2 and TRBJ2-1, with 11 bases lining up with TRBD2. The V gene end was trimmed by 2 bases and the J gene end by 1 base; junction bases not matched to a gene: 7. Germline V CDR1 and CDR2: LGHNA, YNFKEQ. The CDR3 contains 18 residues. The CDR3 DNA is TGTGCCAGCAGCCAACGTAGCGGGAGGGCCAGGTCCTACAATGAGCAGTTCTTC. This codes for CASSQRSGRARSYNEQFF.

This clonotype has ten or more counts. This chain links TRBV5-1 with TRBJ1-5, with D possibly TRBD1 on 6 matching bases. Germline loops: CDR1 SGHRS, CDR2 YFSETQ. The V gene lost 2 bases and the J gene lost 2 bases, with 8 bases spanning the gap. This CDR3 comprises 14 residues. In DNA form, the CDR3 reads TGCGCCAGCAGCTTACAGGGCGGCAATCAGCCCCAGCATTTT. Residues: CASSLQGGNQPQHF.

This sequence joins TRBV4-3 and TRBJ1-1; unclear D gene. The V end lost 0 bases, the J end lost 1 base, and 9 bases lay between the germline ends. This CDR3 has 15 amino acids. Germline CDR1 reads LGHNA; CDR2 reads YSLEER. The DNA of the CDR3 is TGCGCCAGCAGCCAAGATAATGGTCAGAACACTGAAGCTTTCTTT. As protein: CASSQDNGQNTEAFF.

This clonotype was detected only a few times. This chain uses TRBV7-2 with TRBJ2-7; 10 bases match TRBD2. Germline CDR1 and CDR2: SGHTA and FQGNSA. Trimming cost V 8 bases and J 2 bases; bases outside gene matches: 12. The length of the CDR3 is 16 residues. The CDR3 spells CASGPGEREGTYEQYF. CDR3 nucleotide sequence: TGTGCCAGCGGACCTGGGGAGCGGGAGGGAACCTACGAGCAGTACTTC.

The genes are TRBV25-1 and TRBJ2-2, with a weak D call TRBD1 (6 bases). CDR1 and CDR2 from the germline V gene are MGHDK and SYGVNS. This CDR3 comprises 16 residues. Between the trimmed V and J ends, which lost 2 bases and 6 bases, there was a span of 16 bases. The CDR3 region is CASSELTGLGPGELFF. DNA for the CDR3: TGTGCCAGCAGTGAACTCACAGGGTTGGGGCCCGGGGAGCTGTTTTTT.

V gene TRBV7-9 combines with J gene TRBJ1-2, with D possibly being TRBD1 (6 bases). The V gene's germline CDR1 is SEHNR and CDR2 FQNEAQ (reference sequence). The germline V and J ends were trimmed by 5 bases and 4 bases, with 14 bases remaining between them. CDR3 size: 14 residues. CDR3 loop: CASSLPGGAYGYTF. DNA for the CDR3: TGTGCCAGCAGCCTCCCCGGGGGCGCCTATGGCTACACCTTC.

This clonotype was found a few times. J is TRBJ2-1 and V is TRBV7-2; D is unresolved. TRBJ2-5 matches the DNA end more closely, so the J call is doubtful. The CDR3 spans 14 residues. Looked up from germline, CDR1 is SGHTA and CDR2 is FQGNSA. In DNA, the CDR3 is TGTGCCAGCAGCCCAGGCCTACTCCCAGAGACCCAGTACTTC. This encodes CASSPGLLPETQYF.

V gene TRBV10-2 combines with J gene TRBJ2-1; possibly TRBD1 for D (6 bases). The DNA end is a closer match to TRBJ2-5, so the J assignment may be wrong. This CDR3 is 16 amino acids long. Germline V gene sequence: CDR1 WSHSY, CDR2 SAAADI. This CDR3 reads CASSESFPDSQETQYF. In nucleotides, the CDR3 is TGCGCCAGCAGTGAGTCCTTCCCGGACAGCCAAGAGACCCAGTACTTC.

This clonotype turned up a few times. The rearrangement joins TRBV29-1 to TRBJ2-7, with no clear D. CDR1 SQVTM and CDR2 ANQGSEA come from the germline V gene. The CDR3 has 12 residues. V was pared by 4 bases and J by 5 bases, with 12 bases between. This chain's CDR3 is CSVGGSYDEQYF. CDR3 DNA sequence: TGCAGCGTTGGCGGCTCGTATGACGAGCAGTACTTC.

This clonotype was seen only a few times. This rearrangement joins TRBV20-1 to TRBJ1-2; D not resolved. V was shortened by 3 bases and J by 7 bases, with 3 bases between the two germline ends. Germline CDR1 reads DFQATT; CDR2 reads SNEGSKA (reference sequence). CDR3 length: 9 amino acids. The CDR3 DNA follows: TGCAGTGCTAGCGGTGGCTACACCTTC. It translates to CSASGGYTF.

V and J are TRBV12-3 or TRBV12-4 and TRBJ1-3; tentatively, D is TRBD1 (5 bases). The length of the CDR3 is 16 residues. V was cut by 8 bases and J by 7 bases, with 24 bases left in between. The CDR3 region has the DNA TGTGCCAGCGATTTTACCCCAACGGGGGGTGGCAACACCATATATTTT. It codes for CASDFTPTGGGNTIYF.

V usage is TRBV4-1 and J usage is TRBJ2-1, with TRBD2 matching 7 bases. The CDR3 runs to 15 residues. From germline, CDR1 is MGHRA and CDR2 YSYEKL. The trim removed 8 bases at V and 5 bases at J, leaving 12 bases unmatched. The CDR3 spells CASRTVGGVDNEQFF. CDR3 in DNA: TGCGCCAGCCGGACGGTGGGGGGGGTCGACAATGAGCAGTTCTTC.

This clonotype appeared a few times. The chain combines TRBV27 with TRBJ2-5; tentative D call: TRBD2 (6 bases). The DNA matches TRBJ2-1 better at its end, which makes the J call doubtful. CDR1 and CDR2 (germline): MNHEY, SMNVEV (reference sequence). The CDR3 runs to 13 residues. The CDR3 DNA is TGTGCCAGCAGTAGGTTGGGGGGCAATGAGCAGTTCTTC. As protein: CASSRLGGNEQFF.

This clonotype was detected ten times or more. The chain recombines TRBV9 with TRBJ2-7, with D possibly TRBD1 on 6 matching bases. Germline V CDR1 and CDR2: SGDLS, YYNGEE. Deletions cut 1 base from V and 3 bases from J, with 14 bases between. The CDR3 contains 15 residues. DNA of the CDR3: TGTGCCAGCAGCGTAAGAGGGGGATCTGGCTACGAGCAGTACTTC. Translating it yields CASSVRGGSGYEQYF.